Listed below are T cell receptor beta chains from one sample, sequenced in a study of shared clonotypes between healthy human individuals. Measured with immunoSEQ multiplex PCR; TCRdb has only the in-frame clones, and not every one. The sample records hundreds of thousands of clones, around 96% being singletons. Specimen: naive CD8+ T cells sorted from blood. These receptors were collected from a woman in her 30s in good health. CDR3s include the opening cysteine and the closing phenylalanine or tryptophan. A D gene is named only where the DNA matches it firmly. Size tells how often a clone was seen (once, few, many) or the class of an expanded clone, and some rows leave it out.

>TRBJ1-2|TRBV28|15|once|.
CASTKTDVANYGYTF
TGTGCCAGCACCAAGACAGATGTAGCTAACTATGGCTACACCTTC
>TRBJ2-7|TRBV7-8|12|.|.
CASSSVDYEQYF
TGTGCCAGCAGCTCCGTGGACTACGAGCAGTACTTC
>TRBJ1-1|TRBV19|12|few|.
CASIQGNTEAFF
TGTGCCAGTATACAGGGTAACACTGAAGCTTTCTTT
>TRBJ2-3|TRBV7-3|13|.|.
CASSLGWTDTQYF
TGTGCCAGCAGCTTAGGGTGGACAGATACGCAGTATTTT
>TRBJ1-1|TRBV11-2|16|.|.
CASSLTGLYLNTEAFF
TGTGCCAGCAGCCTAACAGGGCTCTATTTGAACACTGAAGCTTTCTTT
>TRBJ2-7|TRBV20-1|11|.|.
CSARDWVEQYF
TGCAGTGCTAGAGATTGGGTGGAGCAGTACTTC
>TRBJ2-1|TRBV11-2|14|once|.
CASSSPGGRNEQFF
TGTGCCAGCAGCTCACCGGGCGGGCGCAATGAGCAGTTCTTC
>TRBJ2-7|TRBV9|13|.|TRBD2
CASSPPRGVVQYF
TGTGCCAGCAGCCCTCCTCGGGGGGTCGTGCAGTACTTC
>TRBJ2-1|TRBV29-1|14|.|TRBD1
CSVENTGGGDEQFF
TGCAGCGTTGAAAATACAGGGGGCGGCGATGAGCAGTTCTTC
>TRBJ2-7|TRBV28|15|.|TRBD2
CASSPLAGSSYEQYF
TGTGCCAGCAGTCCGTTAGCGGGGAGCTCCTACGAGCAGTACTTC
>TRBJ1-5|TRBV27|18|.|.
CASSLSGDFRDPGQPQHF
TGTGCCAGCAGTTTATCGGGTGACTTCCGGGACCCTGGGCAGCCCCAGCATTTT
>TRBJ2-1|TRBV19|14|.|.
CASSPWTGGNEQFF
TGTGCCAGTAGTCCCTGGACTGGCGGCAATGAGCAGTTCTTC
>TRBJ2-7|TRBV28|14|.|.
CASSLFLSSYEQYF
TGTGCCAGCAGTTTATTTCTGAGCTCCTACGAGCAGTACTTC
>TRBJ2-7|TRBV4-1|18|.|TRBD2
CASSQVPGLAGGRYEQYF
TGCGCCAGCAGCCAAGTCCCGGGACTAGCGGGAGGGAGGTACGAGCAGTACTTC
>TRBJ1-1|TRBV13|14|.|.
CASSLLEGSPEAFF
TGTGCCAGCAGCTTATTGGAGGGCTCTCCTGAAGCTTTCTTT
>TRBJ2-7|TRBV19|15|.|.
CASSIEGPVSYEQYF
TGTGCCAGTAGTATAGAAGGACCGGTCTCCTACGAGCAGTACTTC
>TRBJ1-1|TRBV7-9|13|.|TRBD1
CASSERQGTEAFF
TGTGCCAGCAGCGAAAGACAGGGCACTGAAGCTTTCTTT
>TRBJ2-7|TRBV7-2|14|.|TRBD1
CASSSTGGSYEQYF
TGTGCCAGCAGCTCAACAGGGGGCTCCTACGAGCAGTACTTC
>TRBJ1-1|TRBV28|15|once|.
CASSFPVGINTEAFF
TGTGCCAGCAGTTTCCCTGTAGGGATTAACACTGAAGCTTTCTTT
>TRBJ1-1|TRBV28|14|few|.
CASRLVQGYTEAFF
TGTGCCAGCAGGCTGGTGCAAGGGTACACTGAAGCTTTCTTT
>TRBJ1-1|TRBV19|14|few|.
CASSIGWGPTEAFF
TGTGCCAGTAGTATAGGGTGGGGTCCTACTGAAGCTTTCTTT
>TRBJ2-1|TRBV28|14|.|TRBD2
CASTRTSLYNEQFF
TGTGCCAGCACACGGACTAGCCTCTACAATGAGCAGTTCTTC
>TRBJ2-1|TRBV6-6|12|.|.
CATGGLKNEQFF
TGTGCCACCGGCGGGCTCAAAAATGAGCAGTTCTTC
>TRBJ2-7|TRBV5-1|15|.|.
CASSLAQGSSYEQYF
TGCGCCAGCAGCTTGGCGCAGGGGAGCTCCTACGAGCAGTACTTC
>TRBJ2-7|TRBV7-6|15|.|TRBD1
CASTSGQTSSYEQYF
TGTGCCAGCACCTCGGGACAGACGAGCTCCTACGAGCAGTACTTC
>TRBJ2-1|TRBV11-2|12|.|TRBD2
CASMAGGGEQFF
TGTGCCAGCATGGCGGGAGGGGGTGAGCAGTTCTTC
>TRBJ2-6|TRBV5-1|16|once|TRBD1
CASSFPGGDGANVLTF
TGCGCCAGCAGCTTCCCAGGGGGCGATGGGGCCAACGTCCTGACTTTC
>TRBJ2-7|TRBV28|13|.|TRBD2
CASNPGLSHEQYF
TGTGCCAGCAATCCGGGACTATCCCACGAGCAGTACTTC
>TRBJ1-2|TRBV29-1|14|once|TRBD1
CSVLPGQGTRGYTF
TGCAGCGTATTACCAGGACAGGGGACACGAGGCTACACCTTC
>TRBJ1-1|TRBV9|15|.|.
CASSPRDRPNTEAFF
TGTGCCAGCAGCCCTCGTGACAGACCGAACACTGAAGCTTTCTTT
>TRBJ2-7|TRBV5-5|14|.|TRBD2
CASSGLLAGDEQYF
TGTGCCAGCAGCGGGTTGCTAGCGGGAGACGAGCAGTACTTC
>TRBJ2-1|TRBV9|16|.|TRBD2
CASSVVPSGGVNEQFF
TGTGCCAGCAGCGTAGTGCCTAGCGGAGGGGTTAATGAGCAGTTCTTC
>TRBJ2-7|TRBV7-9|14|.|.
CASSSGRRAYEQYF
TGTGCCAGCAGCTCAGGTCGTCGAGCCTACGAGCAGTACTTC
>TRBJ2-1|TRBV21-1|16|.|.
CASSKGGTVVSNEQFF
TGTGCCAGCAGCAAGGGGGGGACTGTTGTATCCAATGAGCAGTTCTTC
>TRBJ2-1|TRBV30|14|.|.
CAWSVGSGYNEQFF
TGTGCCTGGAGTGTAGGGAGCGGGTACAATGAGCAGTTCTTC
>TRBJ2-7|TRBV29-1|14|.|TRBD1
CSVDPTGGKNEQYF
TGCAGCGTTGACCCGACAGGGGGTAAGAACGAGCAGTACTTC
>TRBJ2-1|TRBV9|17|.|TRBD2
CASSDEMSAGVANEQFF
TGTGCCAGCAGCGACGAGATGTCAGCGGGAGTAGCAAATGAGCAGTTCTTC
>TRBJ2-4|TRBV21-1|14|.|.
CASRLQQRKNIQYF
TGTGCCAGCAGGCTACAGCAAAGAAAAAACATTCAGTACTTC
>TRBJ2-7|TRBV5-6|12|.|.
CASSPRHHEQYF
TGTGCCAGCAGCCCAAGACACCACGAGCAGTACTTC
>TRBJ2-7|TRBV28|12|.|.
CASSPLSYEQYF
TGTGCCAGCAGCCCCCTGAGCTACGAGCAGTACTTC
>TRBJ2-5|TRBV2|17|once|TRBD2
CASSEAFSGRVAETQYF
TGTGCCAGCAGTGAAGCATTTAGCGGGAGGGTGGCTGAGACCCAGTACTTC
>TRBJ2-7|TRBV28|15|once|.
CASSLRTGTLYEQYF
TGTGCCAGCAGTTTAAGAACCGGGACACTCTACGAGCAGTACTTC
>TRBJ2-1|TRBV28|19|once|TRBD2
CASRVTSGRALGSYNEQFF
TGTGCCAGCAGGGTGACTAGCGGGAGGGCCCTCGGCTCCTACAATGAGCAGTTCTTC
>TRBJ2-7|TRBV4-1|17|.|TRBD2
CASSRSPLAGEEYEQYF
TGCGCCAGCAGTCGCTCCCCACTAGCGGGAGAAGAATACGAGCAGTACTTC
>TRBJ2-1|TRBV27|15|.|.
CASSFGSPSYNEQFF
TGTGCCAGCAGTTTTGGCTCCCCCTCCTACAATGAGCAGTTCTTC
>TRBJ2-3|TRBV7-9|11|.|.
CASTNTDTQYF
TGTGCCAGCACCAACACAGATACGCAGTATTTT
>TRBJ2-3|TRBV27|17|.|TRBD2
CASSRTLAGGNTDTQYF
TGTGCCAGCAGTCGTACACTAGCGGGAGGGAACACAGATACGCAGTATTTT
>TRBJ2-7|TRBV11-3|15|.|.
CASSLGTHLSYEQYF
TGTGCCAGCAGCTTAGGGACCCATCTCTCCTACGAGCAGTACTTC
>TRBJ1-4|TRBV28|14|.|.
CASEDPGTDEKLFF
TGTGCCAGCGAAGATCCGGGTACGGATGAAAAACTGTTTTTT